This T cell receptor beta chain comes out of a study of identical twins. The CDR3 covers 15 residues. V lost 0 bases to trimming and J lost 11 bases; unmatched junction nucleotides: 11. Germline V gene sequence: CDR1 SNHLY, CDR2 FYNNEI. TCRdb reprocessed the 5' RACE reads with MiXCR, giving one entry per CDR3 protein. The table has 200,000 to 300,000 distinct CDR3 sequences, roughly 12% seen once. The sample also formed part of further work on yellow fever vaccine responses in identical twins. This second study notes: Twins showed a vaccine T cell response that reportedly seemed partly convergent, partly personalized.

The clonotype was recovered from a woman aged 18-30 years in good health. V usage is TRBV2 and J usage is TRBJ1-1, with TRBD1 identical over 8 bases. Sequenced material: memory (CD45RO+) T cells sorted from blood. The CDR3, as DNA: TGTGCCAGCAGTGAAGCGCAGGGGGCTATTTTGGTGGCTTTCTTT. Protein product: CASSEAQGAILVAFF.